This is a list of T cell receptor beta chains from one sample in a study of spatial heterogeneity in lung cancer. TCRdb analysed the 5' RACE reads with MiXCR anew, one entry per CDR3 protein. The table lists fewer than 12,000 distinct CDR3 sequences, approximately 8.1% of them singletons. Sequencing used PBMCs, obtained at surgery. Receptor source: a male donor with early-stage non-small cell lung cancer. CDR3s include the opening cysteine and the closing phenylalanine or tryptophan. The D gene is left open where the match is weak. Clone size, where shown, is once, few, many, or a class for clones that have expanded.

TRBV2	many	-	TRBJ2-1	TGTGCCAGCAGGTACGGGGATTACAATGAGCAGTTCTTC	CASRYGDYNEQFF
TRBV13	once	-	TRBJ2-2	TGTGCCAGCAGCTTAGGACAGTACGGGGAGCTGTTTTTT	CASSLGQYGELFF
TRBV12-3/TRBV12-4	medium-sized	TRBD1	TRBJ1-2	TGTGCCAGCAGTTCCCAGACAGGGGGCTATGGCTACACCTTC	CASSSQTGGYGYTF
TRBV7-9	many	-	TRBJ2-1	TGTGCCAGCAGCTTAGCAACTAGGGGCAATGAGCAGTTCTTC	CASSLATRGNEQFF
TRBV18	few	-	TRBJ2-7	TGTGCCAGCTCACTCTCGGACGGATACGAGCAGTACTTC	CASSLSDGYEQYF
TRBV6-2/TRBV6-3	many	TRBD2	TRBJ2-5	TGTGCCTCACGTACTAGCGGCCAAGAGACCCAGTACTTC	CASRTSGQETQYF
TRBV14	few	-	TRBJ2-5	TGTGCCAGCAGTTCCGGAGGACAGAGGTACCAAGAGACCCAGTACTTC	CASSSGGQRYQETQYF
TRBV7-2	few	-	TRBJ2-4	TGTGCCAGCAGCTTAGTTCGGGCAGGCGCCAAAAACATTCAGTACTTC	CASSLVRAGAKNIQYF
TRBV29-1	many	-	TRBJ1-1	TGCAGCGTTGAAGACGGTTGGGGGGTTGGGAACACTGAAGCTTTCTTT	CSVEDGWGVGNTEAFF
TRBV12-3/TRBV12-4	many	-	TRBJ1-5	TGTGCCAGCAGCTTAGGACTGGGGGGTGCCCAGCCCCAGCATTTT	CASSLGLGGAQPQHF
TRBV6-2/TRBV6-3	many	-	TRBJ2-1	TGTGCCAGCAGTTACTCGCCTAGCGCCCTGAGCTCCTACAATGAGCAGTTCTTC	CASSYSPSALSSYNEQFF
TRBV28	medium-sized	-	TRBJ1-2	TGTGCCAGCAGCCCGGACGTAGGCTATGGCTACACCTTC	CASSPDVGYGYTF
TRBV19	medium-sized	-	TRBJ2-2	TGTGCCAGTAGGCAGGGAGTGAACACCGGGGAGCTGTTTTTT	CASRQGVNTGELFF
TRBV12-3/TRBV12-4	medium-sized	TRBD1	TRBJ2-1	TGTGCCAGCAGTCCCCCCGGGACAGGGGGCAACAATGAGCAGTTCTTC	CASSPPGTGGNNEQFF
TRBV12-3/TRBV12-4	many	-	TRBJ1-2	TGTGCCAGCAGTGGTATCGGCAACTATGGCTACACCTTC	CASSGIGNYGYTF
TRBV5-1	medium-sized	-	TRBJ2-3	TGCGCCAGCAGCTTGGCCTTACTAGGCACAGATACGCAGTATTTT	CASSLALLGTDTQYF
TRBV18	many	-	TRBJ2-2	TGTGCCAGCTCAGCGAGAAACACCGGGAACACCGGGGAGCTGTTTTTT	CASSARNTGNTGELFF
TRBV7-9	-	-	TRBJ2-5	TGTGCCAGCAGCTTAAGGCGGAGGGACCAAGAGACCCAGTACTTC	CASSLRRRDQETQYF
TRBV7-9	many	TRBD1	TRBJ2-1	TGTGCCAGCAGCTTGACAGGGGGTGACGATGAGCAGTTCTTC	CASSLTGGDDEQFF
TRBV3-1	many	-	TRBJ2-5	TGTGCCAGCAGCCAAGTACGGAGGGGGGATGAGACCCAGTACTTC	CASSQVRRGDETQYF
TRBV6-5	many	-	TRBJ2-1	TGTGCCAGCAGTTACGAGGGGAGTGAGCAGTTCTTC	CASSYEGSEQFF
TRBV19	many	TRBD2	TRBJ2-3	TGTGCCAGTAGTATATTGGCGGGGGGGCGTGGAGATACGCAGTATTTT	CASSILAGGRGDTQYF
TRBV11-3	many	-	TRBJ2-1	TGTGCCAGCAGCTTAGTGGCAGATGAGCAGTTCTTC	CASSLVADEQFF
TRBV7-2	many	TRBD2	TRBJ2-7	TGTGCCAGCAGCCGGCGGGGGGCGTACGAGCAGTACTTC	CASSRRGAYEQYF
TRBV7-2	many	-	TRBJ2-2	TGTGCCAGCAGCTTAGTTTCAGGGGCGAGCACCGGGGAGCTGTTTTTT	CASSLVSGASTGELFF
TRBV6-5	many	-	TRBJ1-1	TGTGCCAGCAGTTACCCCTATAGACTCAAGAACACTGAAGCTTTCTTT	CASSYPYRLKNTEAFF
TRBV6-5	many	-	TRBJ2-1	TGTGCCAGCAGTTACAGGGACTCCTACAATGAGCAGTTCTTC	CASSYRDSYNEQFF
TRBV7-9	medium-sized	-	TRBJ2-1	TGTGCCAGCAGCTCCCGGGCCAATGAGCAGTTCTTC	CASSSRANEQFF
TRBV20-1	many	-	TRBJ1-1	TGCAGTGCTACCCAGGAGGTTCTGTCGAGCGCTTTCTTT	CSATQEVLSSAFF
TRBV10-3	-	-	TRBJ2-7	TGTGCCATCAGTGATCCGGGTTGGGGGGGGCCGGACGAGCAGTACTTC	CAISDPGWGGPDEQYF
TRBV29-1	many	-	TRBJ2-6	TGCAGCGTTGGGCTCAGGGGATCTGGGGCCAACGTCCTGACTTTC	CSVGLRGSGANVLTF
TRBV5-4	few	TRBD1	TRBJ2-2	TGTGCCAGCAGCTTGGCCCAGGGGGCAAACACCGGGGAGCTGTTTTTT	CASSLAQGANTGELFF
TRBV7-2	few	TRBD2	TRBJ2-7	TGTGCCAGCAGAGAGGGACTAGCGGTCTCCTACGAGCAGTACTTC	CASREGLAVSYEQYF
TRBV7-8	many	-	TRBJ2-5	TGTGCCAGCAGCTTAAGGATGTTGCGGGGAAACCAAGAGACCCAGTACTTC	CASSLRMLRGNQETQYF
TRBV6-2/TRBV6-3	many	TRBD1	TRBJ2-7	TGTGCCAGCAAGACAGGGGACGAGCAGTACTTC	CASKTGDEQYF
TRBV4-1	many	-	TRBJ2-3	TGCGCCAGCAGCAGTCGTGGGACCAGCACAGATACGCAGTATTTT	CASSSRGTSTDTQYF
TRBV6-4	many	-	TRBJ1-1	TGTGCCAGCAGTGACGCAAGGGGTGAAGCTTTCTTT	CASSDARGEAFF
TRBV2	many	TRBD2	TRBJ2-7	TGTGCCAGCGTAGCGGGGGTCGTCTCCTACGAGCAGTACTTC	CASVAGVVSYEQYF
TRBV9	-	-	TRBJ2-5	TGTGCCAGCAGCGGACTAGGGGCGGTCGGGACCCAGTACTTC	CASSGLGAVGTQYF
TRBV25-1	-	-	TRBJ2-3	TGTGCCAGCAGTGAATGGAGCTCGGGGACAGATACGCAGTATTTT	CASSEWSSGTDTQYF
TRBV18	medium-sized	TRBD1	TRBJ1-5	TGTGCCAGCTCACCTAAACAGGGGCAGCCCCAGCATTTT	CASSPKQGQPQHF